This TCR beta chain was sequenced for a study of control samples from healthy donors and cancer patients. CDR3 length: 13 amino acids. V lost 1 base and J lost 8, with 6 bases in between. Germline V gene data show CDR1 as SGHTA and CDR2 as FQGTGA. Produced via immunoSEQ multiplex PCR; TCRdb's table is partial and in-frame only. There are 150,000 to 160,000 clones in the sample; about 93% occur only once, and under 2.5% lies in the top ten. V is TRBV7-3 and J is TRBJ1-6; D is uncertain. The sample was blood. This clonotype was sampled from a man between 50 and 59 years old in good health. The chain's CDR3 is CASSLMRDSPLHF. The DNA of the CDR3 is TGTGCCAGCAGCTTAATGCGGGATTCACCCCTCCACTTT.